Below, 5 T cell receptor beta chains from the same sample are listed, as sequenced in a study of T cells in Graves' hyperthyroidism and ophthalmopathy. The TCR beta CDR3 regions underwent amplification using RNA transcripts as the source. During a first-round RT-PCR of the TCR CDR3, the HTBI primer set was used. MiXCR was run by TCRdb on the multiplex PCR reads, yielding one entry per CDR3 protein. This sample carries hundreds of thousands of distinct CDR3 sequences, 17% of them seen once, and the ten largest clones take 15% to 20%. The sample taken for sequencing was blood. These receptors all come from a woman in her late teens or twenties with Graves' ophthalmopathy.

This clonotype was counted many times. The CDR3 DNA sequence: TGCGCCAGCAGCCTCGGGGCTATTCAAGAGACCCAGTACTTC. Protein sequence: CASSLGAIQETQYF. The chain uses TRBV4-1 and TRBJ2-5; TRBD1 or TRBD2 may be the D gene (5 bases each). The V end lost 4 bases, the J end lost 2 bases, and 11 bases lay between the germline ends. CDR1 is MGHRA, CDR2 YSYEKL, per germline. The CDR3 contains 14 residues.

There are many counts of this clonotype. J is TRBJ2-3 and V is TRBV3-1, with D perhaps matching TRBD1 (7 bases). CDR1 and CDR2 (germline): LGHDT, YNNKEL (reference sequence). This CDR3 comprises 14 residues. Trimming removed 1 base at V and 11 bases at J, with 16 bases between. The DNA for the CDR3 is TGTGCCAGCAGCCAAGGACAGGGAGGAGGGGGGCAGTATTTT. Amino acid sequence: CASSQGQGGGGQYF.

This clonotype was counted ten times or more. The chain has TRBV28 and TRBJ2-1; D ambiguous. Germline V lookup: CDR1 MDHEN, CDR2 SYDVKM. Trimming left V 3 bases short and J 6 bases short, with 12 bases between. The CDR3 has 14 residues. This CDR3 reads CASSFLGSPNEQFF. The CDR3 nucleotides read TGTGCCAGCAGTTTTTTAGGGTCCCCCAATGAGCAGTTCTTC.

This clonotype was observed at least ten times. The chain employs TRBV20-1 and TRBJ1-5; D perhaps matches TRBD1 (5 bases). CDR3 length equals 17 residues. Trimming took 0 bases from V and 4 from J, leaving 19 bases between them. From germline, CDR1 is DFQATT and CDR2 SNEGSKA (reference sequence). CDR3 protein: CSARDPMGLGWNQPQHF. CDR3 in DNA: TGCAGTGCTAGAGATCCCATGGGGCTAGGGTGGAATCAGCCCCAGCATTTT.

This clonotype was observed many times. This chain uses TRBV27 with TRBJ2-7; 8 nucleotides line up with TRBD1. Trimming removed 4 bases from V and 0 bases from J; junction bases left unmatched: 11. The V gene's germline CDR1 is MNHEY and CDR2 SMNVEV (reference sequence). This CDR3 is built from 17 residues. The CDR3 nucleotides read TGTGCCAGCAGTTCCGCGGGCGGAACAGGGGGCTCCTACGAGCAGTACTTC. Translation gives CASSSAGGTGGSYEQYF.